This T cell receptor beta chain derives from a study of beta chain features in type 1 diabetes. Background on the study: Patient and healthy donor groups were alike in age, gender and cell yields. Regarding the study as a whole: There was no resolution here of whether HLA type influences TCRB rearrangement. Short templates might get an advantage during PCR, and this would be equal in patients and controls. Moderate but significant shortening of TCRB CDR3s was recorded in all four CD4+ subsets from Type 1 diabetes patients.

As concerns this clone: Its cognate antigen is unknown.

cDNA synthesis used the whole RNA isolate, giving expressed TCRB sequences. The average output of naive, central memory and regulatory T cell samples was a few million reads. The assay was immunoSEQ multiplex PCR, and TCRdb's table has in-frame clones only and misses some. Of 600,000 to 750,000 clones in the sample, about an eighth were seen once. The sample was naive CD4+ T cells from blood. The origin of this receptor is a man younger than 45 with type 1 diabetes.

The DNA for the CDR3 is TGCAGCGTTCAGGCTGGGGCCAACGTCCTGACTTTC. Its translation: CSVQAGANVLTF. This chain links TRBV29-1 with TRBJ2-6; no clear D gene. Germline CDR1 SQVTM, CDR2 ANQGSEA. The CDR3 spans 12 residues. The V end was cut by 5 bases, the J end by 2 bases, with 4 bases between.